This T cell receptor beta chain came from a study of T-cell memory formation after mild COVID-19. TCRdb passed the 5' RACE reads through MiXCR, listing each CDR3 protein once. The sample consists of about half a million distinct CDR3 sequences, about 20% of them appearing once. Per germline, CDR1 MNHNY and CDR2 SVGAGI (reference sequence). The CDR3 covers 12 residues. Between the trimmed V and J ends, which lost 8 bases and 1 base, there was a span of 8 bases. This chain uses TRBV6-6 with TRBJ1-1, with unresolved D. The receptor's source is an adult woman who had mild COVID-19 (a few samples of this study predate the infection). Cell type and time point are not known. Input material: PBMCs or a T cell subset sorted from them (not recorded which). CDR3 nucleotides: TGTGCCAGCGCACTGGGGAACACTGAAGCTTTCTTT. Its protein is CASALGNTEAFF.